Following are 10 T cell receptor beta chains from one sample sequenced in a study of blood T cell repertoires in COVID-19. Measured with immunoSEQ multiplex PCR; TCRdb has only the in-frame clones, and not every one. This sample has roughly 56,000 clones, with about 91% found just once. Sequenced: peripheral blood. The receptor source for this set is a man between 50 and 59 years old with active COVID-19.

This clone appeared a few times. The chain carries TRBV28 and TRBJ2-3; 12 bases are a match to TRBD2. V shed 3 bases and J 9 bases; nucleotides not matched to a gene: 10. The V gene's germline CDR1 is MDHEN and CDR2 SYDVKM. The CDR3 has 16 amino acids. CDR3 sequence (DNA): TGTGCCAGCAGTTTGTCCCTAGCGGGGGGGCAAGAGACGCAGTATTTT. Translated, it gives CASSLSLAGGQETQYF.

The chain links TRBV11-2 to TRBJ2-3; TRBD2 might be the D (6 bases). The V gene's germline CDR1 is SGHAT and CDR2 FQNNGV. There are 13 residues in the CDR3. V was shortened by 5 bases and J by 9 bases, with 15 bases between the two germline ends. CDR3 DNA: TGTGCCAGCAGCAGATCCCTAGCGATCACGCAGTATTTT. As protein: CASSRSLAITQYF.

J is TRBJ2-1 and V is TRBV28; 7 bases align to TRBD2. Per germline, CDR1 MDHEN and CDR2 SYDVKM. The CDR3 totals 14 residues. Trimming at V came to 3 bases and at J to 8 bases, leaving 7 bases not matched to a gene. The CDR3, as DNA: TGTGCCAGCAGTTTCGGGAGGCCCGCCCATGAGCAGTTCTTC. It yields the protein CASSFGRPAHEQFF.

The chain couples TRBV7-9 to TRBJ1-6; the D gene is possibly TRBD1 (5 bases). The CDR3 loop spans 14 amino acids. The V end lost 5 bases, the J end lost 10 bases, and 15 bases lay between the germline ends. Per germline, CDR1 SEHNR and CDR2 FQNEAQ (reference sequence). The chain's CDR3 is CASSARVGGSPLHF. The CDR3 DNA reads TGTGCCAGCAGCGCCCGGGTCGGGGGGTCACCCCTCCACTTT.

J is TRBJ1-1 and V is TRBV5-5; 8 bases are a match to TRBD1. The CDR3 has 15 residues. The V gene's germline CDR1 is SGHKS and CDR2 YYEKEE (reference sequence). The trim removed 3 bases at V and 2 bases at J, leaving 6 bases unmatched. For the CDR3, the DNA is TGTGCCAGCAGCTCCTCGGGACAGGTAAACACTGAAGCTTTCTTT. It is translated as CASSSSGQVNTEAFF.

The chain links TRBV20-1 to TRBJ1-2; 7 nucleotides align to TRBD1. V was pared by 3 bases and J by 8 bases, with 9 bases of the junction left unmatched. CDR3 length: 13 amino acids. Germline assignment: CDR1 DFQATT and CDR2 SNEGSKA (reference sequence). CDR3 protein: CSASQLDREGYTF. The CDR3 DNA is TGCAGTGCTAGTCAGCTAGACAGGGAAGGCTACACCTTC.

This chain joins TRBV28 and TRBJ1-4, with D possibly being TRBD1 (6 bases). V was cut by 7 bases and J by 4 bases, with 16 bases left in between. Germline loops: CDR1 MDHEN, CDR2 SYDVKM. CDR3 size: 15 residues. The CDR3 reads CASTPQGLVNEKLFF. The CDR3 DNA reads TGTGCCAGCACACCTCAGGGGCTCGTTAATGAAAAACTGTTTTTT.

V is TRBV3-1 (or the pseudogene TRBV3-2) and J is TRBJ2-7; tentative D call: TRBD2 (6 bases). Germline CDR1 LGHDT, CDR2 YNNKEL (reference sequence). Trimming shortened V by 1 base and J by 3 bases, and 10 bases separated the two germline ends. The length of the CDR3 is 14 residues. The CDR3 DNA follows: TGTGCCAGCAGCCAAGGGGGAGGCCGCTACGAGCAGTACTTC. Encoded protein: CASSQGGGRYEQYF.

The sample holds one count of this clone. V usage is TRBV15 and J usage is TRBJ1-2; D gene ambiguous. V was cut by 4 bases and J by 5 bases, with 17 bases left in between. CDR1 is LNHNV, CDR2 YYDKDF, per germline (reference sequence). The CDR3 covers 15 residues. The CDR3 DNA reads TGTGCCACCAGCAAAACACCAGACGGGGAATATGGCTACACCTTC. It yields the protein CATSKTPDGEYGYTF.

The gene calls are TRBV18 and TRBJ2-7, with TRBD1 identical over 9 bases. This CDR3 is 14 amino acids long. Germline V gene sequence: CDR1 KGHSH, CDR2 LQKENI. The ends lost 6 bases at V and 1 base at J; junction bases unmatched: 4. The CDR3 reads CASSTDRGSYEQYF. CDR3 nucleotide sequence: TGTGCCAGCTCGACGGACAGGGGTTCCTACGAGCAGTACTTC.